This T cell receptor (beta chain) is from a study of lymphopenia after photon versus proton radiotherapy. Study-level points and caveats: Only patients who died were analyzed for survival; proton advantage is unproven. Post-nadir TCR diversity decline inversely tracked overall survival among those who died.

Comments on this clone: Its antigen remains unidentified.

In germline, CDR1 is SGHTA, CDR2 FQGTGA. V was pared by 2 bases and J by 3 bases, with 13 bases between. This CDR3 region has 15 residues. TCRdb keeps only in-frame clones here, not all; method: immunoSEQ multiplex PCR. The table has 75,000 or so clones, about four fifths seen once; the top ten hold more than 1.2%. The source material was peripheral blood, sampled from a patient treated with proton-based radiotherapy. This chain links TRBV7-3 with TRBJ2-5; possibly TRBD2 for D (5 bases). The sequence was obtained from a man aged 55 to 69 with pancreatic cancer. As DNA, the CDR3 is TGTGCCAGCAGCTTAGCGGGTGGAACGGAAGAGACCCAGTACTTC. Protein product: CASSLAGGTEETQYF.